This T cell receptor beta chain was recorded in a study of radiotherapy plus CTLA-4 blockade in lung cancer. This table comes from immunoSEQ multiplex PCR, and its TCRdb copy is limited to in-frame clones, with some not included. This table has tens of thousands of clones, about 78% appearing once. This clone was seen only a few times. The target antigen is unknown. Chemo-refractory metastatic non-small-cell lung cancer patients were treated with focal radiation plus CTLA-4 blockade with ipilimumab. Germline loops: CDR1 MNHNY, CDR2 SVGAGI (reference sequence). The trim removed 4 bases at V and 3 bases at J, leaving 10 bases unmatched. This CDR3 has 16 residues. General study results and limits: Early clonal dynamics of blood T cells, together with interferon-beta, were reported as the best response predictor. An expansion of tumor-derived TCR clones occurred in blood after radiotherapy plus ipilimumab.

This chain links TRBV6-6 with TRBJ2-7; 9 bases are shared with TRBD1. The source is a human donor with non-small cell lung cancer whose response to radiotherapy plus ipilimumab could not be evaluated. Some clones in this sample may be carry-over from other donors' samples. Specimen: peripheral blood, collected from a patient treated with radiotherapy plus ipilimumab. In DNA form, the CDR3 reads TGTGCCAGCAGTTTCCTCGGGACAGGGCCTTTCTACGAGCAGTACTTC. Translation: CASSFLGTGPFYEQYF.